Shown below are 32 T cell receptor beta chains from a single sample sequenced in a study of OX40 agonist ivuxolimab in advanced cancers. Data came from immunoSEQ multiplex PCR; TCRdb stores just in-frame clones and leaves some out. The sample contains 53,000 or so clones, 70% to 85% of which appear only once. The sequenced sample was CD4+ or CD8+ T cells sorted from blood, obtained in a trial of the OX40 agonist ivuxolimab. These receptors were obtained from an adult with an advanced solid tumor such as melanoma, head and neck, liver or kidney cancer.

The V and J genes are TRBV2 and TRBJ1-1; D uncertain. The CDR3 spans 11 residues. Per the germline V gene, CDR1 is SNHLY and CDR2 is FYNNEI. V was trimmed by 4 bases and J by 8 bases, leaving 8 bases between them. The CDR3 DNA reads TGTGCCAGCAGTGCGGCCAGGGAAGCTTTCTTT. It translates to CASSAAREAFF. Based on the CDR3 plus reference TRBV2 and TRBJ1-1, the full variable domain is EPEVTQTPSHQVTQMGQEVILRCVPISNHLYFYWYRQILGQKVEFLVSFYNNEISEKSEIFDDQFSVERPDGSNFTLKIRSTKLEDSAMYFCASSAAREAFFGQGTRLTVV.

In DNA form, the CDR3 reads TGCAGCGTTGTTGGGGCTCGGGGAACTGAAGCTTTCTTT. This codes for CSVVGARGTEAFF. The gene calls are TRBV29-1 and TRBJ1-1, with D tentatively TRBD1 (5 bases). The V gene's germline CDR1 is SQVTM and CDR2 ANQGSEA. V lost 4 bases and J lost 5, with 14 bases in between. The CDR3 totals 13 residues.

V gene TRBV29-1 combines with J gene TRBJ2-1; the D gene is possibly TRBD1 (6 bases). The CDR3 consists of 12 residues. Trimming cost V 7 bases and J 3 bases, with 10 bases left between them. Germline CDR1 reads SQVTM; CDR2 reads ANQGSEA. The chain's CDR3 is CSAGDNYNEQFF. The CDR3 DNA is TGCAGCGCTGGGGACAACTACAATGAGCAGTTCTTC.

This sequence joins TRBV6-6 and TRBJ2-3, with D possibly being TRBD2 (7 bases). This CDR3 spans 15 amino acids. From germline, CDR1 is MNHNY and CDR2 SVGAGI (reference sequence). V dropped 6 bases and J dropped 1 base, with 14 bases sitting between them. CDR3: CASSPWGGGTDTQYF. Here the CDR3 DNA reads TGTGCCAGCAGCCCCTGGGGGGGCGGCACAGATACGCAGTATTTT.

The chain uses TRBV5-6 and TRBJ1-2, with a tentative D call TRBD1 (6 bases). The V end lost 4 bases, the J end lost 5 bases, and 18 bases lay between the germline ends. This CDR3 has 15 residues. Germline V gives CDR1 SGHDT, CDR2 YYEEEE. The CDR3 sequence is CASSLRKGGRYGYTF. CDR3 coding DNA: TGTGCCAGCAGCCTCCGGAAGGGGGGCCGATATGGCTACACCTTC.

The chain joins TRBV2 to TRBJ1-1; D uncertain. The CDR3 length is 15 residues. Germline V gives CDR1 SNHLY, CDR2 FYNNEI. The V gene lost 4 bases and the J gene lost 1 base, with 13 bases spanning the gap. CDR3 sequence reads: CASSALVGANTEAFF. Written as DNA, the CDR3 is TGTGCCAGCAGTGCCTTGGTAGGCGCGAACACTGAAGCTTTCTTT. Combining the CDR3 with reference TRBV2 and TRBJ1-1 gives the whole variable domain EPEVTQTPSHQVTQMGQEVILRCVPISNHLYFYWYRQILGQKVEFLVSFYNNEISEKSEIFDDQFSVERPDGSNFTLKIRSTKLEDSAMYFCASSALVGANTEAFFGQGTRLTVV.

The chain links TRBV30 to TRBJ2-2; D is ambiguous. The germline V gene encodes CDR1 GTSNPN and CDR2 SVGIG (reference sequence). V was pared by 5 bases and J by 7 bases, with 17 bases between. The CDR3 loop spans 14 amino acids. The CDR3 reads CAWVPGAAYGELFF. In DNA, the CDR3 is TGTGCCTGGGTCCCTGGTGCAGCGTACGGGGAGCTGTTTTTT. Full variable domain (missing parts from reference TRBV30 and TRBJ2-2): SQTIHQWPATLVQPVGSPLSLECTVEGTSNPNLYWYRQAAGRGLQLLFYSVGIGQISSEVPQNLSASRPQDRQFILSSKKLLLSDSGFYLCAWVPGAAYGELFFGEGSRLTVL.

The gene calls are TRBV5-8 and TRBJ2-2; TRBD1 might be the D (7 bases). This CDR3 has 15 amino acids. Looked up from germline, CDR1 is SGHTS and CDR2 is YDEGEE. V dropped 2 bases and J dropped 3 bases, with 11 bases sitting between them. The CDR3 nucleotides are TGTGCCAGCAGCTTCGCAGGGGGGCACACCGGGGAGCTGTTTTTT. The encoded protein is CASSFAGGHTGELFF.

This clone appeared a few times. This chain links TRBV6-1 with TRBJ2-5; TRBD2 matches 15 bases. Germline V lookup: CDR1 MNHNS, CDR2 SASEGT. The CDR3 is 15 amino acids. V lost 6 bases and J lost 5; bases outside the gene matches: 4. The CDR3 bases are TGTGCCAGCAGAGGAGGACTAGCGGGAGGGGAGACCCAGTACTTC. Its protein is CASRGGLAGGETQYF.

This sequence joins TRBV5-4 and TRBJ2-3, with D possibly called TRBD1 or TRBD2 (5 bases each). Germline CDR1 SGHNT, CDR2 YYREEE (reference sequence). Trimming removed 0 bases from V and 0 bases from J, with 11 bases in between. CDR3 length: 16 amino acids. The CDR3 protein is CASSLGRDRSTDTQYF. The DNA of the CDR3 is TGTGCCAGCAGCTTGGGAAGGGACCGAAGCACAGATACGCAGTATTTT.

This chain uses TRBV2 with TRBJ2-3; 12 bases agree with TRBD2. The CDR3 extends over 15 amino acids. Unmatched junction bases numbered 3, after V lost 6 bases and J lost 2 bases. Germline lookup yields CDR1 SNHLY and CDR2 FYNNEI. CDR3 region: CASSRLAGATDTQYF. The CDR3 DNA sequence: TGTGCCAGCAGCAGACTAGCGGGGGCCACAGATACGCAGTATTTT.

The CDR3 nucleotides are TGTGCCAGCAGCTTAAACCGACAGGCAGCCTACGAGCAGTACTTC. Encoded protein: CASSLNRQAAYEQYF. The V and J genes are TRBV5-5 and TRBJ2-7, with TRBD1 as a possible D gene (6 bases). The V gene lost 2 bases and the J gene lost 2 bases, with 14 bases spanning the gap. CDR3 length: 15 residues. Germline lookup yields CDR1 SGHKS and CDR2 YYEKEE (reference sequence).

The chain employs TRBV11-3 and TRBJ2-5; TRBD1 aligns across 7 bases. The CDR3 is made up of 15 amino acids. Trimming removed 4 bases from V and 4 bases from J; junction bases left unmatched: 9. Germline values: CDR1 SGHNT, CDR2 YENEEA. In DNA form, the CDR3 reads TGTGCCAGCAGCTCGACAGGGAAGACAGGAGAGACCCAGTACTTC. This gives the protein CASSSTGKTGETQYF.

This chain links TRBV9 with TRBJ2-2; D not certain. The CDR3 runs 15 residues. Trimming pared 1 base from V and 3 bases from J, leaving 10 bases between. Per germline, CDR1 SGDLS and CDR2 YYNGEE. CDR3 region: CASSVRTEDTGELFF. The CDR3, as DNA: TGTGCCAGCAGCGTAAGAACAGAAGACACCGGGGAGCTGTTTTTT.

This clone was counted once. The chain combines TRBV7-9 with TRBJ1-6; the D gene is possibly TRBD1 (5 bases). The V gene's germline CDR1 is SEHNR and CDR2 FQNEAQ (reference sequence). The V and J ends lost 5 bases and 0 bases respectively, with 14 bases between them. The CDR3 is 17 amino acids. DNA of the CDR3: TGTGCCAGCAGCCGCGGGGACCCGAGCTCCTATAATTCACCCCTCCACTTT. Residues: CASSRGDPSSYNSPLHF. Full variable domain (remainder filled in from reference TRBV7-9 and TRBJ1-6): DTGVSQNPRHKITKRGQNVTFRCDPISEHNRLYWYRQTLGQGPEFLTYFQNEAQLEKSRLLSDRFSAERPKGSFSTLEIQRTEQGDSAMYLCASSRGDPSSYNSPLHFGNGTRLTVT.

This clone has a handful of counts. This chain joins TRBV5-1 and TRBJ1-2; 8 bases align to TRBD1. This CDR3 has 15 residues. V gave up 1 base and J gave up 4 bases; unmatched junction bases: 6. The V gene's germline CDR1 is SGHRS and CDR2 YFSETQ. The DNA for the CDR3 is TGCGCCAGCAGCTTGACGGACAGGGATTTCTATGGCTACACCTTC. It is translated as CASSLTDRDFYGYTF.

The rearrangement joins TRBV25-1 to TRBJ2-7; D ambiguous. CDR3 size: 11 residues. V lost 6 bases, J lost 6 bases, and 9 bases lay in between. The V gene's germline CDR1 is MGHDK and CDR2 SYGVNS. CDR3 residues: CASSPNSEQYF. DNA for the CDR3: TGTGCCAGCAGCCCCAATTCCGAGCAGTACTTC.

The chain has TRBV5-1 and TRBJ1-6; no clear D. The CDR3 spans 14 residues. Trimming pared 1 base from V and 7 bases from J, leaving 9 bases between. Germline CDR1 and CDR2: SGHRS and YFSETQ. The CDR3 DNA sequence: TGCGCCAGCAGCTTGCTCCAGGACAATTCACCCCTCCACTTT. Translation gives CASSLLQDNSPLHF.

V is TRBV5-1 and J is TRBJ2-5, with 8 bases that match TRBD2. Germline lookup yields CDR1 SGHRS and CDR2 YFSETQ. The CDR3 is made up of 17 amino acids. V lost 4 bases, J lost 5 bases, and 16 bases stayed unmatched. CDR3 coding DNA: TGCGCCAGCAGCCCCGCCCCCGCAGCGGGAGTTAGGGAGACCCAGTACTTC. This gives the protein CASSPAPAAGVRETQYF. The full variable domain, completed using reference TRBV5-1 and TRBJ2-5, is KAGVTQTPRYLIKTRGQQVTLSCSPISGHRSVSWYQQTPGQGLQFLFEYFSETQRNKGNFPGRFSGRQFSNSRSEMNVSTLELGDSALYLCASSPAPAAGVRETQYFGPGTRLLVL.

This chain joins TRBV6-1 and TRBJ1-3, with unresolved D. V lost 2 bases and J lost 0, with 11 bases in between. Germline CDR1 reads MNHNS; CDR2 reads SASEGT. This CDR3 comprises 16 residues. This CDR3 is CASSELWVISGNTIYF. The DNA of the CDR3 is TGTGCCAGCAGTGAACTCTGGGTTATCTCTGGAAACACCATATATTTT.

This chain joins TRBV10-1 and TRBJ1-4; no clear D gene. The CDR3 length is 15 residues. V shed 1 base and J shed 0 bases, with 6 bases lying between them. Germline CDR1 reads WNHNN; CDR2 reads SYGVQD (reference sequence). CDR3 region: CASSEFKPTNEKLFF. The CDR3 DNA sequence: TGCGCCAGCAGTGAGTTCAAGCCAACTAATGAAAAACTGTTTTTT.

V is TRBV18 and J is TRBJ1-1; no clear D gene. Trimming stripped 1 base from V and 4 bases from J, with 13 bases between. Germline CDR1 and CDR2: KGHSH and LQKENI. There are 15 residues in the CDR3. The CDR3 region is CASSPLRGDGTEAFF. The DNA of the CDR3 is TGTGCCAGCTCACCACTTCGCGGGGATGGCACTGAAGCTTTCTTT.

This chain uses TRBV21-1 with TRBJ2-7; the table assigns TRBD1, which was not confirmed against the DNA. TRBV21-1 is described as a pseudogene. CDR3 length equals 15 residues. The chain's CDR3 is CASSSPDRGTYEQYF. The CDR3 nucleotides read TGTGCCAGCAGCTCCCCGGACAGGGGGACCTACGAGCAGTACTTC.

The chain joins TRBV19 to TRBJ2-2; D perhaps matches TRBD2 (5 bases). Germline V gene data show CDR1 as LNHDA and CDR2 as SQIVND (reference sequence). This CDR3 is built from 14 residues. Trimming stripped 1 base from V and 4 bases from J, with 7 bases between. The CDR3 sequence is CASSIGGSTGELFF. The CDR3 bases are TGTGCCAGTAGTATAGGCGGGTCCACCGGGGAGCTGTTTTTT. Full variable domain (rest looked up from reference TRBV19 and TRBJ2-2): DGGITQSPKYLFRKEGQNVTLSCEQNLNHDAMYWYRQDPGQGLRLIYYSQIVNDFQKGDIAEGYSVSREKKESFPLTVTSAQKNPTAFYLCASSIGGSTGELFFGEGSRLTVL.

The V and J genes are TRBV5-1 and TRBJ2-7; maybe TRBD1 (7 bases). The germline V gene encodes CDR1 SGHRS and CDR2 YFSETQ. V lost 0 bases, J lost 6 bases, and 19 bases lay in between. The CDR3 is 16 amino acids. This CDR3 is CASSLEGAGSGREQYF. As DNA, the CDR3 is TGCGCCAGCAGCTTGGAGGGGGCGGGATCAGGGCGCGAGCAGTACTTC. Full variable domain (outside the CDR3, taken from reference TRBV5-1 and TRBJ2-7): KAGVTQTPRYLIKTRGQQVTLSCSPISGHRSVSWYQQTPGQGLQFLFEYFSETQRNKGNFPGRFSGRQFSNSRSEMNVSTLELGDSALYLCASSLEGAGSGREQYFGPGTRLTVT.

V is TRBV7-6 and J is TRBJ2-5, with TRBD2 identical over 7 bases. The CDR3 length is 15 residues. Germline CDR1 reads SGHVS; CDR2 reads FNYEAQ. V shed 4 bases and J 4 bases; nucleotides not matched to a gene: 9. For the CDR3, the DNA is TGTGCCAGCAGCTCAAGGACTAGTTCGGTAGAGACCCAGTACTTC. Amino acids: CASSSRTSSVETQYF.

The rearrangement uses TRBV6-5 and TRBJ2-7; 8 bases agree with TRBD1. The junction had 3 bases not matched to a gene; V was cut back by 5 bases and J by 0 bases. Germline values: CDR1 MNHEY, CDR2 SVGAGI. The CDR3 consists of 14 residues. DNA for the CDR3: TGTGCCAGCAGTACAGGGGGGAGCTCCTACGAGCAGTACTTC. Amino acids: CASSTGGSSYEQYF.

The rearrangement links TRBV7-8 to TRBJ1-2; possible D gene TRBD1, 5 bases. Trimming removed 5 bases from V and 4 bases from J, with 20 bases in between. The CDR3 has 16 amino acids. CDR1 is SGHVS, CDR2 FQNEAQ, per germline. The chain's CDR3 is CASSPRTAGAAYGYTF. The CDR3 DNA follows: TGTGCCAGCAGCCCTCGGACCGCCGGGGCGGCCTATGGCTACACCTTC.

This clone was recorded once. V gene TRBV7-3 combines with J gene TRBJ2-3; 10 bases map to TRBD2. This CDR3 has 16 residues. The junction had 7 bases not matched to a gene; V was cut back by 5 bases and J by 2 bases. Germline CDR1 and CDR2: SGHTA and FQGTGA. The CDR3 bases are TGTGCCAGCAGCAAGGGACTAGCGAGCAACACAGATACGCAGTATTTT. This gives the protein CASSKGLASNTDTQYF.

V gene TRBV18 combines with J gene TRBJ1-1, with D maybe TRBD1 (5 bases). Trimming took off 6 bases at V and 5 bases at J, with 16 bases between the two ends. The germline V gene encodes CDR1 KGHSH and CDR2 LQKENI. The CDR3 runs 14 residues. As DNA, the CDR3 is TGTGCCAGCTCGCCTGGCCTCAGGGAGACTGAAGCTTTCTTT. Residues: CASSPGLRETEAFF.

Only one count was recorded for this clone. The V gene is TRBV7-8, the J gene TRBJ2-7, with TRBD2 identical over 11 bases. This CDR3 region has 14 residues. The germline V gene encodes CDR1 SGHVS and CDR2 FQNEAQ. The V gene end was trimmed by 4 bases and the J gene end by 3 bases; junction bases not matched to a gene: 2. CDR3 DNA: TGTGCCAGCAGCTCCGGGACTAGCGGCTACGAGCAGTACTTC. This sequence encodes CASSSGTSGYEQYF.

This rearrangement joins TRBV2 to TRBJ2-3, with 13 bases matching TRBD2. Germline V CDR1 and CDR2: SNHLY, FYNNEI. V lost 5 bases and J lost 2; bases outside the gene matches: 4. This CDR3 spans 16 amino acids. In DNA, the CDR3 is TGTGCCAGCAGTCCCGGGACTAGCGGGACCACAGATACGCAGTATTTT. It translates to CASSPGTSGTTDTQYF.